The 23 T cell receptor beta chains in this list originate from one sample, sequenced in a study of cytomegalovirus exposure and HLA in healthy donors. The PCR had 60 Vbeta and 13 Jbeta primers. The data were produced by immunoSEQ multiplex PCR, yet TCRdb's version contains in-frame clones alone and is incomplete. The profile shows some 190,000 clones, about four fifths of them singletons. Sample: PBMCs. These receptors originate from a young man in good health and CMV-seropositive.

The genes are TRBV11-2 and TRBJ2-3; no firm D call. This CDR3 has 14 amino acids. V lost 0 bases, J lost 2 bases, and 6 bases lay in between. Germline V gives CDR1 SGHAT, CDR2 FQNNGV. The DNA for the CDR3 is TGTGCCAGCAGCTTAGACAGATCCACAGATACGCAGTATTTT. It specifies CASSLDRSTDTQYF.

The J gene is TRBJ2-7, the V gene TRBV28; possibly TRBD2 for D (6 bases). The V gene's germline CDR1 is MDHEN and CDR2 SYDVKM. This CDR3 has 12 amino acids. Deletions cut 3 bases from V and 9 bases from J, with 12 bases between. For the CDR3, the DNA is TGTGCCAGCAGTTTGGGGGGTCTGTCGCAGTACTTC. Encoded protein: CASSLGGLSQYF. Filled out from reference TRBV28 and TRBJ2-7, the complete variable domain reads DVKVTQSSRYLVKRTGEKVFLECVQDMDHENMFWYRQDPGLGLRLIYFSYDVKMKEKGDIPEGYSVSREKKERFSLILESASTNQTSMYLCASSLGGLSQYFGPGTRLTVT.

V and J are TRBV5-4 and TRBJ2-3, with TRBD1 as a possible D gene (5 bases). The germline gives CDR1 SGHNT, CDR2 YYREEE (reference sequence). V was cut by 3 bases and J by 1 base, with 9 bases left in between. This CDR3 is 14 amino acids long. The CDR3 coding sequence is TGTGCCAGCAGCTCCTTACAGGGCACAGATACGCAGTATTTT. Its protein is CASSSLQGTDTQYF.

This chain joins TRBV19 and TRBJ2-7; TRBD1 aligns across 9 bases. The germline V gene has CDR1 LNHDA and CDR2 SQIVND (reference sequence). The CDR3 has 16 residues. Losses at the gene ends were 5 bases for V and 5 bases for J; bases not matched to a gene: 13. The CDR3 DNA is TGTGCCAGTAGTCCTTCCCCCGGGACAGGGCGAGACGAGCAGTACTTC. Protein product: CASSPSPGTGRDEQYF.

The genes are TRBV5-1 and TRBJ2-7; 7 bases are a match to TRBD2. Germline V gives CDR1 SGHRS, CDR2 YFSETQ. The CDR3 contains 16 residues. V lost 0 bases, J lost 3 bases, and 9 bases stayed unmatched. CDR3 amino acids: CASSLGGRARDYEQYF. The CDR3 DNA reads as TGCGCCAGCAGCTTGGGAGGGAGGGCCAGGGACTACGAGCAGTACTTC.

The V and J genes are TRBV4-3 and TRBJ1-6; 9 bases align to TRBD1. The CDR3 has 15 amino acids. V lost 4 bases to trimming and J lost 10 bases; unmatched junction nucleotides: 8. CDR1 and CDR2 from the germline V gene are LGHNA and YSLEER. DNA for the CDR3: TGCGCCAGCAGCCCAGGGGACAGGGAGTTGTCACCCCTCCACTTT. Protein product: CASSPGDRELSPLHF.

The chain uses TRBV28 and TRBJ1-1, with TRBD1 matching over 9 bases. V shed 6 bases and J 14 bases; nucleotides not matched to a gene: 7. CDR1 and CDR2 (germline): MDHEN, SYDVKM. The CDR3 has 11 amino acids. The CDR3 region has the DNA TGTGCCAGCAGACTAGGACAGGGGAAATTCTTT. Translation: CASRLGQGKFF.

This clone was detected once. The chain recombines TRBV6-1 with TRBJ2-1; possible D gene TRBD1, 6 bases. Germline V CDR1 and CDR2: MNHNS, SASEGT. The CDR3 runs 12 residues. Between the trimmed V and J ends, which lost 5 bases and 13 bases, there was a span of 15 bases. CDR3 protein: CASSITTGNQFF. The DNA for the CDR3 is TGTGCCAGCAGTATTACCACAGGGAATCAGTTCTTC.

This clone was detected only once. This could be a read error, since a much larger clone is one nucleotide away. Other DNA sequences in the sample encode the same CDR3. The V and J genes are TRBV10-3 and TRBJ1-1, with TRBD1 matching 8 bases. The CDR3 contains 15 residues. CDR1 and CDR2 from the germline V gene are ENHRY and SYGVKD. The CDR3 DNA sequence: TGTGCCATCAGTGAGGGGGACAGGTTGAACACTGAAGCCTTCTTT. The encoded protein is CAISEGDRLNTEAFF.

J is TRBJ1-5 and V is TRBV6-1; D not certain. CDR1 is MNHNS and CDR2 is SASEGT in the germline V gene. Between the trimmed V and J ends, which lost 2 bases and 2 bases, there was a span of 7 bases. The CDR3 is made up of 14 amino acids. CDR3 DNA sequence: TGTGCCAGCAGTGAATGGGCCGGCAATCAGCCCCAGCATTTT. Protein sequence: CASSEWAGNQPQHF.

The rearrangement joins TRBV5-6 to TRBJ2-3; TRBD2 matches 12 bases. CDR1 and CDR2 (germline): SGHDT, YYEEEE. The CDR3 covers 16 residues. V trimming: 4 bases; J trimming: 4 bases; junction bases outside the gene matches: 7. CDR3 sequence: CASSLRTSGNADTQYF. The DNA of the CDR3 is TGTGCCAGCAGCCTACGGACTAGCGGGAACGCAGATACGCAGTATTTT.

In this sample, this clone turned up a few times. The rearrangement links TRBV5-1 to TRBJ1-4; D might be TRBD1 (5 bases). With 1 base removed from V and 4 bases from J, the gap between germline ends came to 8 bases. There are 14 residues in the CDR3. CDR1 is SGHRS, CDR2 YFSETQ, per germline. The CDR3 coding sequence is TGCGCCAGCAGCTTGCCAGGGCTTAATGAAAAACTGTTTTTT. Amino acids: CASSLPGLNEKLFF.

In this sample, this clone turned up a few times. The chain combines TRBV12-5 with TRBJ2-7, with 9 bases matching TRBD1. J gave up 0 bases and V 1 base, and 10 bases lay outside the gene matches. This CDR3 has 18 amino acids. Germline CDR1 is LGHNT and CDR2 is FRNRAP. DNA for the CDR3: TGTGCTAGTGGTTTGGACACAGGGGGCGCGTCCAGCTCCTACGAGCAGTACTTC. Encoded protein: CASGLDTGGASSSYEQYF.

This clone showed up just once. The CDR3 DNA reads as TGTGCCAGCTCACCCGGGAGCACTCTCGCCAACTACGAGCAGTACTTC. Translated, it gives CASSPGSTLANYEQYF. V and J are TRBV18 and TRBJ2-7, with a possible D match to TRBD2 (6 bases). The CDR3 has 16 residues. Per the germline V gene, CDR1 is KGHSH and CDR2 is LQKENI. Trimming removed 3 bases at V and 3 bases at J, with 18 bases between.

This sequence joins TRBV9 and TRBJ2-5, with D possibly being TRBD2 (6 bases). The CDR3 has 14 residues. Trimming left V 3 bases short and J 5 bases short, with 14 bases between. Germline V lookup: CDR1 SGDLS, CDR2 YYNGEE. The CDR3: CASSDAGKGETQYF. The CDR3 region has the DNA TGTGCCAGCAGCGATGCGGGGAAAGGGGAGACCCAGTACTTC.

This clone occurred once. The chain has TRBV15 and TRBJ1-1, with a weak D call TRBD1 (5 bases). Germline values: CDR1 LNHNV, CDR2 YYDKDF (reference sequence). The germline V and J ends were trimmed by 3 bases and 0 bases, with 14 bases remaining between them. The CDR3 runs 16 residues. The CDR3: CATSRYLGTLNTEAFF. The CDR3 DNA is TGTGCCACCAGCAGGTACCTCGGGACTTTGAACACTGAAGCTTTCTTT.

The gene calls are TRBV28 and TRBJ2-2, with TRBD2 matching 8 bases. This CDR3 region has 11 residues. V was pared by 4 bases and J by 12 bases, with 1 base of the junction left unmatched. Germline CDR1 MDHEN, CDR2 SYDVKM. For the CDR3, the DNA is TGTGCCAGCAGTTCGGGGGGGAAGCTGTTTTTT. It encodes CASSSGGKLFF.

The chain recombines TRBV28 with TRBJ2-5; 11 bases map to TRBD2. The J call is doubtful: the DNA matches TRBJ2-7 better. Germline values: CDR1 MDHEN, CDR2 SYDVKM. The CDR3 consists of 15 residues. CDR3 bases: TGTGCCAGCAGTTTACTAGCGGGAGGCTCCTACGAGCAGTACTTC. Protein sequence: CASSLLAGGSYEQYF.

The chain combines TRBV4-3 with TRBJ2-5, with no clear D. CDR3 length: 16 amino acids. V gave up 0 bases and J gave up 0 bases, with 11 bases separating them. In germline, CDR1 is LGHNA, CDR2 YSLEER. The CDR3 sequence: CASSQDLDMYQETQYF. Written as DNA, the CDR3 is TGCGCCAGCAGCCAAGATCTCGACATGTACCAAGAGACCCAGTACTTC.

V and J are TRBV2 and TRBJ2-5; TRBD2 agrees at 12 bases. Germline V gene sequence: CDR1 SNHLY, CDR2 FYNNEI. The CDR3 is 15 residues long. The V segment lost 6 bases and the J segment 5 bases; nucleotides outside the gene matches: 7. The CDR3 spells CASRRATSGSETQYF. The CDR3 region has the DNA TGTGCCAGCAGGCGAGCGACTAGCGGGAGTGAGACCCAGTACTTC.

The chain links TRBV7-6 to TRBJ2-7, with 8 bases aligning to TRBD2. V trimming: 7 bases; J trimming: 4 bases; junction bases outside the gene matches: 15. The CDR3 spans 16 residues. CDR1 and CDR2 from the germline V gene are SGHVS and FNYEAQ. The CDR3 bases are TGTGCCAGCACGGGTGGTACCGGGACTAGTCTGTACGAGCAGTACTTC. It is translated as CASTGGTGTSLYEQYF.

The rearrangement uses TRBV12-2 and TRBJ2-5; the D call TRBD2 from the table was never checked on the DNA. TRBV12-2 is an annotated pseudogene. CDR3 size: 16 residues. The DNA of the CDR3 is TGTGCAAGTCGCCCTGATCTAGCGGGGGGCGGGGAGACCCAGTACTTC. Protein product: CASRPDLAGGGETQYF.

The J gene is TRBJ2-5, the V gene TRBV28, with 8 bases lining up with TRBD1. The DNA matches TRBJ2-7 better at its end, which makes the J call doubtful. Germline V gives CDR1 MDHEN, CDR2 SYDVKM. CDR3 length: 15 residues. CDR3 nucleotide sequence: TGTGCCAGCAGTTCTGTGGACAGGGAAGGCTACGAGCAGTACTTC. It translates to CASSSVDREGYEQYF.